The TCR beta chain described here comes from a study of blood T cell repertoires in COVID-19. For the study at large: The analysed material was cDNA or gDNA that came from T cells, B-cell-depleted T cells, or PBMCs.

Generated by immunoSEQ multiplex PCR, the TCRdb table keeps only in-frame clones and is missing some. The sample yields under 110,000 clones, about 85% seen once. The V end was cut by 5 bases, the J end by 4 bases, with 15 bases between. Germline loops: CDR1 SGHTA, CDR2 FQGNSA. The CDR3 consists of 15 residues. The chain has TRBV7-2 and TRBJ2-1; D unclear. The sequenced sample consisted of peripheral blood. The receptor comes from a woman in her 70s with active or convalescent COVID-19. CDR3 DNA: TGTGCCAGCAGCCCCGGTTTAGCTAAATACAATGAGCAGTTCTTC. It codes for CASSPGLAKYNEQFF. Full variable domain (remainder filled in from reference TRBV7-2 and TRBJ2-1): GAGVSQSPSNKVTEKGKDVELRCDPISGHTALYWYRQSLGQGLEFLIYFQGNSAPDKSGLPSDRFSAERTGGSVSTLTIQRTQQEDSAVYLCASSPGLAKYNEQFFGPGTRLTVL.